This TCR beta chain derives from a study of CD8+CD57+ T cells in acquired aplastic anemia (dated by TCRdb to between 2017 and 2018). Regarding the research as a whole: DNA extracted from sorted CD4+ and CD8+ cells had a mean of roughly 3 ug, with a range of roughly 0.2 to 27.4 ug. CD8+CD57+ expansion was defined as frequency above the mean frequency observed in healthy subjects.

Genomic DNA served as template for TCR beta VDJ combination and CDR3 sequence profiling. TCR repertoire sequencing was run on an Illumina HiSeq 2000. From the authors' description of their analysis: TRBV/TRBJ rearrangement plots, CDR3 size and DJ length profiles, and Simpson's diversity index were used to assess repertoires. The immunodominant clone was defined as the most abundant DNA sequence in deep sequencing data. CDR3 amino acid sequences were screened for sharing across subjects and were compared with published repertoires and the VDJdb database. The public reads were quality trimmed at Q25 with fastp and then assembled into clones with MiXCR by TCRdb, keeping productive beta chains. Every entry covers one CDR3 protein and lists the most common genes and DNA from its rows. What appears here as the V and J calls and clone size reflects TCRdb's work, not the paper's. Counted in this sample were about half a million distinct CDR3 sequences; about a third of them appeared once. The ten most abundant clones make up 0.82% of the sample.

The paper as a whole reports these results and caveats: CD8+ Simpson's diversity did not differ significantly between patients and healthy controls (P=0.060). Over 25 CD8+ CDR3 sequences were found in both patients and controls but appeared to be highly expressed in patients and within the immunodominant clones of the patients.

Flow cytometry had shown CD8+CD57+ cell expansion in the patients selected for sequencing. Every patient had severe acquired aplastic anemia, diagnosed using the International Study of Aplastic Anemia and Agranulocytosis and Camitta criteria. Patients had received no therapy at the time of blood sampling. In this study, sorted CD4+ and CD8+ T cells from the blood of healthy subjects and of severe aplastic anemia patients had their TCR repertoires deep-sequenced. Patients were enrolled in the USA under clinicaltrials.gov protocols 00001620, 01623167, 00001397, 00071045, 00081523 and 00961064. Ficoll-Paque density gradient centrifugation was used to isolate peripheral blood mononuclear cells. Before DNA extraction, CD4+ and CD8+ T cells were sorted by FACS or by magnetic beads. A distance of 13 bases separates the germline ends of V and J, which lose 3 bases and 4 bases respectively. The germline V gene supplies CDR1 SNHLY and CDR2 FYNNEI. Inclusive of the bounding cysteine and phenylalanine, the CDR3 is 14 residues long. Only CDR3 DNA is held: 42 bases, read in frame from base 1.

In this sample, this clonotype turned up many times. The antigen this receptor binds is unknown. Base quality data are lacking; no much larger clone is found one base away. Sequencing was done on a sample of sorted CD4+, CD8+, or CD8+CD57+ T cells (not recorded which) from PBMCs. The sequence is built from TRBV2 and TRBJ2-7; TRBD2 might be the D gene, on 7 matching bases. This receptor was obtained from a human donor with aplastic anemia. The CDR3 region: CASSDGGGLYEQYF. In nucleotides, the sequence is TGTGCCAGCAGTGATGGGGGGGGCCTTTACGAGCAGTACTTC.